The rows below give T cell receptor beta chains drawn from one sample of a study of cytomegalovirus exposure and HLA in healthy donors. Measured with immunoSEQ multiplex PCR; TCRdb has only the in-frame clones, and not every one. The sample consists of about 270,000 clones, about nine tenths of them appearing once. Sequencing was performed on PBMCs. The origin of the receptors is a man between 40 and 49 years old in good health and CMV-seropositive. The CDR3 runs from the conserved cysteine through the conserved F or W. The D gene is left open where the match is weak. Rows give clone size only sometimes, using once, few, many, or a class for an expanded clone.

>-|TRBJ1-4|TRBD1|TRBV28
TGTGCCAGCAGTTTACCCGACAGGGAGCAAAAACTGTTTTTT
CASSLPDREQKLFF
>-|TRBJ2-1|-|TRBV19
TGTGCCAGTAGTATCGGCGGGATGAACAATGAGCAGTTCTTC
CASSIGGMNNEQFF
>-|TRBJ1-5|TRBD1|TRBV5-4
TGTGCCAGCAGCCATGAGGGACAGGGCAATCAGCCCCAGCATTTT
CASSHEGQGNQPQHF
>-|TRBJ1-1|TRBD1|TRBV7-8
TGTGCCAGCAGCTTAGGAACAGGGGCGGGCACTGAAGCTTTCTTT
CASSLGTGAGTEAFF
>-|TRBJ2-5|TRBD2|TRBV7-3
TGTGCCAGCAGCTTGGTGTCTAGCGGGAATGAGACCCAGTACTTC
CASSLVSSGNETQYF
>once|TRBJ2-6|-|TRBV15
TGTGCCACCAGCAGAGATGACGGAGGAGTCTCTGGGGCCAACGTCCTGACTTTC
CATSRDDGGVSGANVLTF
>-|TRBJ1-2|-|TRBV27
TGTGCCAGCAGTTTAAGGCAGGATTCTAACTATGGCTACACCTTC
CASSLRQDSNYGYTF
>-|TRBJ2-7|TRBD2|TRBV7-6
TGTGCCAGCAGCTTAGCTCGTAGCGAGCGGGACTCCTACGAGCAGTACTTC
CASSLARSERDSYEQYF
>once|TRBJ1-1|-|TRBV19
TGTGCCAGTAGTATAGTCGGGGGTGGCACTGAAGCTTTCTTT
CASSIVGGGTEAFF
>-|TRBJ2-1|TRBD2|TRBV15
TGTGCCACCAGCAGAGATGGTCACGATGCGCGGGGGGCCTACAATGAGCAGTTCTTC
CATSRDGHDARGAYNEQFF
>-|TRBJ2-1|TRBD2|TRBV9
TGTGCCAGCAGCGCGGGGGGACGCCTACAGTTCTTC
CASSAGGRLQFF
>-|TRBJ1-5|-|TRBV4-1
TGCGCCAGCAGCCCGCGTGGGGGGGGTCAGCCCCAGCATTTT
CASSPRGGGQPQHF
>-|TRBJ2-7|-|TRBV11-2
TGTGCCAGCAGCTTTCTCACACTATATTCCTACGAGCAGTACTTC
CASSFLTLYSYEQYF
>-|TRBJ1-1|-|TRBV9
TGTGCCAGCAGCGTAGATGGGAGGGGGAACACTGAAGCTTTCTTT
CASSVDGRGNTEAFF
>-|TRBJ2-7|TRBD2|TRBV6-4
TGTGCCAGCAGCCAACTCCCGGGGGGGTCCTACGAGCAGTACTTC
CASSQLPGGSYEQYF
>once|TRBJ2-1|-|TRBV18
TGTGCCAGCTCACCACTTGACATGATAGGAGGGAGCTCCTACAATGAGCAGTTCTTC
CASSPLDMIGGSSYNEQFF
>-|TRBJ2-2|TRBD1|TRBV5-6
TGTGCCAGCAGCCGAGTCCCGGGACAGGGGGTCGCCGGGGAGCTGTTTTTT
CASSRVPGQGVAGELFF
>-|TRBJ2-2|TRBD2|TRBV7-3
TGTGCCAGCAGCTTAGGGCGGGAGGCCGGGGAGCTGTTTTTT
CASSLGREAGELFF
>-|TRBJ1-5|-|TRBV5-8
TGTGCCAGCAGCTTGGCCTACCGGGTGGATCAGCCCCAGCATTTT
CASSLAYRVDQPQHF
>-|TRBJ1-1|TRBD1|TRBV5-1
TGCGCCAGCAGCTTCGACAGGGGCGCTTTCACTGAAGCTTTCTTT
CASSFDRGAFTEAFF
>-|TRBJ2-5|TRBD2|TRBV4-3
TGCGCCAGCAGCCAAGATGTGGGACTAGCGGGAGGGGAGACCCAGTACTTC
CASSQDVGLAGGETQYF
>-|TRBJ2-7|TRBD1|TRBV19
TGTGCCAGTAGTATATCCCGGGACAGGGAATACGAGCAGTACTTC
CASSISRDREYEQYF
>-|TRBJ2-1|-|TRBV6-5
TGTGCCAGCAGCCCCGGTAGGAGCTACTACAATGAGCAGTTCTTC
CASSPGRSYYNEQFF
>-|TRBJ1-5|TRBD1|TRBV19
TGTGCCAGTAGTATTCAGGCGACAGGGGATCAGCCCCAGCATTTT
CASSIQATGDQPQHF
>-|TRBJ2-7|-|TRBV4-2
TGTGCCAGCAGCCAAGATCGGTCTAGCGACTACTCCTACGAGCAGTACTTC
CASSQDRSSDYSYEQYF
>-|TRBJ2-3|TRBD2|TRBV11-3
TGTGCCAGCAGCTTACGATCTGTAGCGGGCGGCACAGATACGCAGTATTTT
CASSLRSVAGGTDTQYF
>-|TRBJ1-1|-|TRBV28
TGTGCCGGTTCAGAGGGCAGGGGTCGGGATGCTTTCTTT
CAGSEGRGRDAFF
>-|TRBJ2-5|TRBD2|TRBV14
TGTGCCAGCAGCCGAATAGCGGGAGGGCCCCCCCAAGAGACCCAGTACTTC
CASSRIAGGPPQETQYF
>-|TRBJ2-7|-|TRBV4-2
TGTGCCAGCAGCCAAGATAGAGGCCTCTACGAGCAGTACTTC
CASSQDRGLYEQYF
>-|TRBJ1-2|-|TRBV7-8
TGTGCCAGCAGCTTAGAGAGACAGTTTAACTATGGCTACACCTTC
CASSLERQFNYGYTF
>-|TRBJ2-6|-|TRBV7-3
TGTGCCAGCAGCTCCGGCTTTGCGGGCTCTGGGGCCAACGTCCTGACTTTC
CASSSGFAGSGANVLTF